This entry describes one T cell receptor beta chain. Its antigen is undetermined. The data derive from a study of regulatory T cells in long-lasting Graves disease. Study outcomes and limitations: It was in persistent disease that TRBV28, TRBJ1-2 and TRBJ2-5 were favored.

V trimming: 5 bases; J trimming: 7 bases; junction bases outside the gene matches: 12. The CDR3 runs 16 residues. Per the germline V gene, CDR1 is SGHTA and CDR2 is FQGNSA. The sample's time point: persistent/refractory GD, antithyroid drugs over 5 years with positive TRAb. PBMCs provided the RNA from which the TCR library was made. Peripheral blood, approximately 9 milliliters per patient, was collected in EDTA tubes. Building the TCR beta libraries relied on iRepertoire HTBI primers, and CDR3 regions underwent Arm-PCR. TCRdb independently ran MiXCR on the multiplex PCR reads; one entry per CDR3 protein. This sample has around 460,000 distinct CDR3 sequences, with less than 25% found just once.

This TCR came from a female donor with Graves disease. This chain uses TRBV7-2 with TRBJ2-5, with 11 bases identical to TRBD2. The source was peripheral blood mononuclear cells (PBMCs), collected when the disease was refractory, from a patient treated with antithyroid drugs. Here the CDR3 DNA reads TGTGCCAGCAGCCAAGAGGGGGGTAGCGGGGGGGTGACCCAGTACTTC. It codes for CASSQEGGSGGVTQYF.